What follows are 30 T cell receptor beta chains derived from one specimen sequenced in a study of T cell clones after liver transplantation. Here immunoSEQ multiplex PCR was the method, and the copy in TCRdb shows in-frame clones only, minus some. The table shows tens of thousands of clones, with less than 85% occurring only once. The material sequenced was CD4+ T cells from blood, taken before liver transplant. Receptors were obtained from a human donor who received a liver transplant.

The CDR3 loop is CASKSDRYNEQFF. The CDR3, as DNA: TGTGCCAGCAAATCGGACAGATACAATGAGCAGTTCTTC. The chain links TRBV25-1 to TRBJ2-1; tentatively, D is TRBD1 (6 bases). Germline loops: CDR1 MGHDK, CDR2 SYGVNS. Trimming took off 7 bases at V and 4 bases at J, with 11 bases between the two ends. This CDR3 spans 13 amino acids.

CDR3 residues: CASSLEGTGVFEQYF. The CDR3, as DNA: TGTGCCAGCAGCCTGGAAGGGACGGGGGTGTTCGAGCAGTACTTC. The V and J genes are TRBV6-4 and TRBJ2-7, with D possibly matching TRBD2 (6 bases). CDR3 size: 15 residues. Trimming cost V 6 bases and J 6 bases, with 21 bases left between them. The germline V gene encodes CDR1 MRHNA and CDR2 SNTAGT.

The chain recombines TRBV11-2 with TRBJ2-3; 8 bases map to TRBD2. The V gene's germline CDR1 is SGHAT and CDR2 FQNNGV. The CDR3 is 14 residues long. The ends lost 5 bases at V and 5 bases at J; junction bases unmatched: 6. CDR3: CASSAGTSVDTQYF. CDR3 DNA sequence: TGTGCCAGCAGCGCGGGGACTAGTGTAGATACGCAGTATTTT.

The chain uses TRBV7-2 and TRBJ2-2; D unclear. V was cut by 0 bases and J by 6 bases, with 14 bases left in between. This CDR3 contains 16 residues. Germline loops: CDR1 SGHTA, CDR2 FQGNSA. The CDR3 here is CASSLAFQPFAGELFF. CDR3 nucleotides: TGTGCCAGCAGCTTAGCGTTCCAGCCGTTTGCCGGGGAGCTGTTTTTT.

This clone was seen a handful of times. The chain recombines TRBV7-2 with TRBJ2-3; 7 nucleotides line up with TRBD2. The trim removed 1 base at V and 4 bases at J, leaving 8 bases unmatched. Germline V gene lookup returns CDR1 SGHTA and CDR2 FQGNSA. The CDR3 contains 16 residues. The CDR3 spells CASSLGPAGVADTQYF. The CDR3 DNA reads as TGTGCCAGCAGCTTAGGTCCGGCGGGAGTGGCAGATACGCAGTATTTT. Full variable domain (missing parts from reference TRBV7-2 and TRBJ2-3): GAGVSQSPSNKVTEKGKDVELRCDPISGHTALYWYRQSLGQGLEFLIYFQGNSAPDKSGLPSDRFSAERTGGSVSTLTIQRTQQEDSAVYLCASSLGPAGVADTQYFGPGTRLTVL.

This clone has a single count. The rearrangement uses TRBV27 and TRBJ2-1, with 8 bases fitting TRBD2. In germline, CDR1 is MNHEY, CDR2 SMNVEV (reference sequence). The V gene end was trimmed by 6 bases and the J gene end by 0 bases; junction bases not matched to a gene: 10. CDR3 size: 17 residues. The CDR3 region is CASRKLAAASSYNEQFF. As DNA, the CDR3 is TGTGCCAGCAGGAAACTAGCGGCAGCCAGCTCCTACAATGAGCAGTTCTTC.

The rearrangement uses TRBV2 and TRBJ2-7, with D perhaps matching TRBD2 (6 bases). This CDR3 comprises 14 residues. V was pared by 6 bases and J by 3 bases, with 15 bases between. Per the germline V gene, CDR1 is SNHLY and CDR2 is FYNNEI. CDR3 sequence (DNA): TGTGCCAGCAGGTCCGGGACTGTCAACTACGAGCAGTACTTC. Its translation: CASRSGTVNYEQYF.

This sequence joins TRBV19 and TRBJ1-1, with D hard to call. The V gene's germline CDR1 is LNHDA and CDR2 SQIVND (reference sequence). This CDR3 contains 16 residues. V lost 6 bases, J lost 3 bases, and 20 bases lay in between. The CDR3 is CASRTGSWDQYTEAFF. The CDR3 bases are TGTGCCAGTAGGACCGGGAGCTGGGATCAGTACACTGAAGCTTTCTTT.

The V call is TRBV18, the J call TRBJ1-1; D is uncertain. The V gene's germline CDR1 is KGHSH and CDR2 LQKENI. The length of the CDR3 is 14 residues. Trimming took off 2 bases at V and 1 base at J, with 8 bases between the two ends. The CDR3 nucleotides read TGTGCCAGCTCACCAGGCATGAAGAACACTGAAGCTTTCTTT. Protein sequence: CASSPGMKNTEAFF.

The chain combines TRBV29-1 with TRBJ2-4; 7 nucleotides match TRBD1. There are 15 residues in the CDR3. CDR1 is SQVTM, CDR2 ANQGSEA, per germline. J was trimmed by 0 bases and V by 4 bases; bases with no gene match: 6. CDR3 sequence: CSVGGGSLAKNIQYF. The DNA for the CDR3 is TGCAGCGTTGGAGGGGGCTCCCTAGCCAAAAACATTCAGTACTTC.

The chain is built from TRBV14 and TRBJ2-1; D unresolved. Germline CDR1 reads SGHDN; CDR2 reads FVKESK. CDR3 length: 13 residues. Trimming took off 0 bases at V and 12 bases at J, with 12 bases between the two ends. The CDR3 loop reads CASSQDLGRGQFF. CDR3 in DNA: TGTGCCAGCAGCCAAGATCTAGGGCGCGGGCAGTTCTTC.

The V and J genes are TRBV18 and TRBJ2-4; perhaps TRBD1 as D (5 bases). The CDR3 is 17 amino acids. CDR1 is KGHSH, CDR2 LQKENI, per germline. V lost 2 bases, J lost 3 bases, and 17 bases lay in between. DNA for the CDR3: TGTGCCAGCTCACCAGTGGTTAGACAGCAAAACAAAAACATTCAGTACTTC. This translates into CASSPVVRQQNKNIQYF.

The chain carries TRBV7-2 and TRBJ2-7, with D perhaps matching TRBD1 (6 bases). The CDR3 spans 14 residues. Germline V gene sequence: CDR1 SGHTA, CDR2 FQGNSA. Trimming removed 2 bases from V and 4 bases from J, with 12 bases in between. This CDR3 reads CASSLMGQPYEQYF. CDR3 sequence (DNA): TGTGCCAGCAGCTTAATGGGACAACCTTACGAGCAGTACTTC.

This clone was recorded a few times. The chain recombines TRBV27 with TRBJ2-7, with D unclear. Trimming left V 2 bases short and J 8 bases short, with 16 bases between. This CDR3 has 14 residues. Per germline, CDR1 MNHEY and CDR2 SMNVEV (reference sequence). The CDR3 DNA reads as TGTGCCAGCAGTTTAAATCCCAACCCCCTCCAGCAGTACTTC. It codes for CASSLNPNPLQQYF.

The chain has TRBV5-6 and TRBJ1-5; 8 bases fit TRBD1. The CDR3 totals 14 residues. V trimming: 2 bases; J trimming: 6 bases; junction bases outside the gene matches: 4. CDR1 and CDR2 from the germline V gene are SGHDT and YYEEEE. Written as DNA, the CDR3 is TGTGCCAGCAGCTTAGGACAGGGCACTCAGCCCCAGCATTTT. It is translated as CASSLGQGTQPQHF.

The chain combines TRBV11-2 with TRBJ2-1; D ambiguous. Trimming took 3 bases from V and 10 from J, leaving 10 bases between them. The CDR3 totals 12 residues. Germline V gene sequence: CDR1 SGHAT, CDR2 FQNNGV. The CDR3 DNA is TGTGCCAGCAGCTTCGGAGCCTGGGAGCAGTTCTTC. This translates into CASSFGAWEQFF.

This chain links TRBV6-5 with TRBJ1-4; TRBD1 is a possible D gene (6 bases). The V gene lost 6 bases and the J gene lost 7 bases, with 9 bases spanning the gap. Germline CDR1 is MNHEY and CDR2 is SVGAGI. The CDR3 is 12 amino acids. CDR3 residues: CASSYRAEKLFF. CDR3 DNA: TGTGCCAGCAGCTACAGGGCTGAAAAACTGTTTTTT.

The J gene is TRBJ1-1, the V gene TRBV6-5; TRBD1 matches 8 bases. V was clipped by 2 bases and J by 4 bases; unmatched bases: 6. The CDR3 is 15 residues long. Germline CDR1 and CDR2: MNHEY and SVGAGI. CDR3 DNA sequence: TGTGCCAGCAGTTACCGGGACAGGTTCTTCACTGAAGCTTTCTTT. Translation gives CASSYRDRFFTEAFF.

A few counts support this clone. The chain is built from TRBV18 and TRBJ1-2; D remains unclear. CDR1 is KGHSH, CDR2 LQKENI, per germline. Between the trimmed V and J ends, which lost 2 bases and 8 bases, there was a span of 15 bases. The CDR3 is 14 residues long. The CDR3 here is CASSPDKDYWGYTF. The CDR3 region has the DNA TGTGCCAGCTCACCAGATAAGGACTACTGGGGCTACACCTTC. The variable domain in full, with the rest retrieved from reference TRBV18 and TRBJ1-2, is NAGVMQNPRHLVRRRGQEARLRCSPMKGHSHVYWYRQLPEEGLKFMVYLQKENIIDESGMPKERFSAEFPKEGPSILRIQQVVRGDSAAYFCASSPDKDYWGYTFGSGTRLTVV.

The chain joins TRBV4-1 to TRBJ1-1; D gene ambiguous. The CDR3 is 17 residues long. Trimming left V 2 bases short and J 0 bases short, with 16 bases between. From germline, CDR1 is MGHRA and CDR2 YSYEKL. The DNA for the CDR3 is TGCGCCAGCAGCCAAATTCCCGCGACAAACGTGAACACTGAAGCTTTCTTT. As protein: CASSQIPATNVNTEAFF.

For this clone: The germline gene is not matched at one end of the junction; a read error may be the cause. The gene calls are TRBV7-3 and TRBJ2-7, with D perhaps TRBD1 or TRBD2 (5 bases each). This CDR3 is built from 15 residues. Germline assignment: CDR1 SGHTA and CDR2 FQGTGA. CDR3 in amino acids: CASSVTGTGPYEQYF. DNA for the CDR3: TGTGCCAGCAGCGTAACCGGGACGGGACCCTACGAGCAGTACTTC.

The rearrangement links TRBV28 to TRBJ2-5; TRBD1 is a possible D gene (5 bases). V lost 4 bases to trimming and J lost 5 bases, with 11 bases between them. Germline V gives CDR1 MDHEN, CDR2 SYDVKM. The CDR3 extends over 13 amino acids. CDR3 sequence (DNA): TGTGCCAGCAGTTCAGGGCTCCGGGAGACCCAGTACTTC. Its protein product is CASSSGLRETQYF. Full variable domain (outside the CDR3, taken from reference TRBV28 and TRBJ2-5): DVKVTQSSRYLVKRTGEKVFLECVQDMDHENMFWYRQDPGLGLRLIYFSYDVKMKEKGDIPEGYSVSREKKERFSLILESASTNQTSMYLCASSSGLRETQYFGPGTRLLVL.

The chain has TRBV11-2 and TRBJ1-1; D is perhaps TRBD1 (6 bases). V shed 4 bases and J shed 5 bases, with 17 bases lying between them. The CDR3 covers 15 residues. Germline CDR1 SGHAT, CDR2 FQNNGV. The DNA of the CDR3 is TGTGCCAGCAGCTCCCTTTCGCGGGGGCAAACTGAAGCTTTCTTT. Translated: CASSSLSRGQTEAFF.

Judged by abundance, this clone is medium-sized. The chain has TRBV28 and TRBJ2-5, with D perhaps matching TRBD1 or TRBD2 (5 bases each). The length of the CDR3 is 16 residues. CDR1 is MDHEN and CDR2 is SYDVKM in the germline V gene. Trimming removed 7 bases from V and 2 bases from J, with 20 bases in between. The CDR3 here is CASNPGGRGTQETQYF. CDR3 nucleotide sequence: TGTGCCAGCAACCCTGGGGGACGGGGCACACAAGAGACCCAGTACTTC.

The chain uses TRBV9 and TRBJ1-1; 7 bases fit TRBD1. V lost 2 bases and J lost 0; bases outside the gene matches: 4. Germline V gives CDR1 SGDLS, CDR2 YYNGEE. There are 15 residues in the CDR3. The DNA for the CDR3 is TGTGCCAGCAGCGTCTTGGGACAGATGAACACTGAAGCTTTCTTT. Translation gives CASSVLGQMNTEAFF. Combining the CDR3 with reference TRBV9 and TRBJ1-1 gives the whole variable domain DSGVTQTPKHLITATGQRVTLRCSPRSGDLSVYWYQQSLDQGLQFLIQYYNGEERAKGNILERFSAQQFPDLHSELNLSSLELGDSALYFCASSVLGQMNTEAFFGQGTRLTVV.

This sequence joins TRBV15 and TRBJ1-2, with 8 bases lining up with TRBD1. Germline trimming cut 0 bases from V and 4 bases from J; bases unmatched to any gene: 7. The CDR3 contains 16 residues. Germline V lookup: CDR1 LNHNV, CDR2 YYDKDF (reference sequence). CDR3 region: CATSREPGGLVYGYTF. For the CDR3, the DNA is TGTGCCACCAGCAGAGAACCAGGGGGCTTGGTCTATGGCTACACCTTC.

This clone was seen repeatedly, ten times or more. The junction shows a germline mismatch at one end, possibly a read error. The chain uses TRBV19 and TRBJ2-1; no firm D call. Germline CDR1 reads LNHDA; CDR2 reads SQIVND (reference sequence). The CDR3 spans 15 residues. DNA of the CDR3: TGTGCCAGTAGTTTAGACTCGAACTCCTACAATGAGCAGTTCTTC. It is translated as CASSLDSNSYNEQFF.

The rearrangement uses TRBV29-1 and TRBJ2-3; maybe TRBD2 (6 bases). The CDR3 is 14 residues long. Per germline, CDR1 SQVTM and CDR2 ANQGSEA. The V and J ends lost 6 bases and 1 base respectively, with 14 bases between them. CDR3 DNA sequence: TGCAGCGTGAACCGGGACTTAGGCACAGATACGCAGTATTTT. This gives the protein CSVNRDLGTDTQYF.

This CDR3 reads CASGPGTDQETQYF. CDR3 bases: TGTGCTAGTGGTCCCGGGACGGACCAAGAGACCCAGTACTTC. V and J are TRBV12-5 and TRBJ2-5; perhaps D is TRBD1 or TRBD2 (5 bases each). Trimming took off 5 bases at V and 0 bases at J, with 10 bases between the two ends. The CDR3 has 14 amino acids. CDR1 and CDR2 (germline): LGHNT, FRNRAP.

The rearrangement links TRBV27 to TRBJ1-2, with D hard to call. Trimming left V 7 bases short and J 7 bases short, with 16 bases between. The CDR3 length is 13 residues. Germline V CDR1 and CDR2: MNHEY, SMNVEV (reference sequence). The CDR3 region is CASTALRGSGYTF. CDR3 sequence (DNA): TGTGCCAGCACGGCCCTGAGAGGGTCTGGCTACACCTTC.